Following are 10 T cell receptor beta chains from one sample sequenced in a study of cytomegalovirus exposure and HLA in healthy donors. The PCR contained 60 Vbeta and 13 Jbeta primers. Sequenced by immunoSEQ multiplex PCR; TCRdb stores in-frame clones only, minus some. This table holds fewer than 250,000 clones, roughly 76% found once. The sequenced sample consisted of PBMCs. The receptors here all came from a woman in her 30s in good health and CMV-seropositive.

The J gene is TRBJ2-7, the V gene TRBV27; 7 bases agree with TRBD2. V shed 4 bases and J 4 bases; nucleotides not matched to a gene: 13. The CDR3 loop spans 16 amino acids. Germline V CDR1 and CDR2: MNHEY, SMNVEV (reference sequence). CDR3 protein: CASSSHIQRDFYEQYF. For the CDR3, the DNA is TGTGCCAGCAGTTCCCATATACAGCGGGACTTTTACGAGCAGTACTTC.

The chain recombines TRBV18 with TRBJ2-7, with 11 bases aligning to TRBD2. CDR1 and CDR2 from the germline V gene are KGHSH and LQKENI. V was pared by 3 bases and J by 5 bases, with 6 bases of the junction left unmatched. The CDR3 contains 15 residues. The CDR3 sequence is CASSPETSGNHEQYF. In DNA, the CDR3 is TGTGCCAGCTCACCGGAGACTAGCGGGAACCACGAGCAGTACTTC.

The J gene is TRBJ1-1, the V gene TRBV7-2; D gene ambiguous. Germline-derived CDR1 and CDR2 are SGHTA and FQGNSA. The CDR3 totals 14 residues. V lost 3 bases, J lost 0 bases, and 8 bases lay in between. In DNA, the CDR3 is TGTGCCAGCAGCTTGAGGCGAATGAACACTGAAGCTTTCTTT. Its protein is CASSLRRMNTEAFF.

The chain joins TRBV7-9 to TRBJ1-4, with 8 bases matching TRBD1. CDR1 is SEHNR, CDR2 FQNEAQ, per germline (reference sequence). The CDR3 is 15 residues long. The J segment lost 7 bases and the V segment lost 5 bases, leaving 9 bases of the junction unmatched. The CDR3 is CASSGKTGETEKLFF. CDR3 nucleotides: TGTGCCAGCAGCGGTAAGACAGGGGAGACTGAAAAACTGTTTTTT.

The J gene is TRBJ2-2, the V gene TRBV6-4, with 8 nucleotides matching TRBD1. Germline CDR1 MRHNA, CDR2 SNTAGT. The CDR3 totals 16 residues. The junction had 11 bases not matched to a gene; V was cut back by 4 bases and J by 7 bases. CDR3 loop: CASSASAGGFDGELFF. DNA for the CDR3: TGTGCCAGCAGTGCTTCGGCAGGGGGCTTTGACGGGGAGCTGTTTTTT.

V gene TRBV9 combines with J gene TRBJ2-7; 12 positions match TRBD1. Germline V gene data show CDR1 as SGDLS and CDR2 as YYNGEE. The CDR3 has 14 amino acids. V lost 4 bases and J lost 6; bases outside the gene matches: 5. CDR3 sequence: CASSWDRGQGEQYF. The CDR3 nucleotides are TGTGCCAGCAGCTGGGACAGGGGGCAGGGCGAGCAGTACTTC.

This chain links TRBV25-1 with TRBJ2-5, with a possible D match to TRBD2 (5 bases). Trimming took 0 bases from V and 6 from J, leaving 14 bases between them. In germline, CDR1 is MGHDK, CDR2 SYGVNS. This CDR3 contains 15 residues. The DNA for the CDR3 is TGTGCCAGCAGTGAATATAAACCCGGGGTTCAGACCCAGTACTTC. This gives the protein CASSEYKPGVQTQYF.

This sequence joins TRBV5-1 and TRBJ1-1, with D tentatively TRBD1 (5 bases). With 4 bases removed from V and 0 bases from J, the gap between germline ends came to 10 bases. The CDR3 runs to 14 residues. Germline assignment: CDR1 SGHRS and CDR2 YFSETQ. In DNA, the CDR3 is TGCGCCAGCAGCGTTGCGGGGGTGAACACTGAAGCTTTCTTT. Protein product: CASSVAGVNTEAFF.

The CDR3 bases are TGTGCCAGCAGCCCGACGGGTAACTATATGGCCTACACCTTC. Protein sequence: CASSPTGNYMAYTF. V gene TRBV6-6 combines with J gene TRBJ1-2; the D is unclear. Trimming shortened V by 6 bases and J by 10 bases, and 21 bases separated the two germline ends. Germline CDR1 reads MNHNY; CDR2 reads SVGAGI (reference sequence). The CDR3 consists of 14 residues.

The CDR3 protein is CASSFIRTDTQYF. The CDR3 DNA sequence: TGTGCCAGCAGCTTCATACGGACAGATACGCAGTATTTT. The V call is TRBV7-2, the J call TRBJ2-3; D is undetermined. Germline CDR1 and CDR2: SGHTA and FQGNSA. The germline V and J ends were trimmed by 3 bases and 3 bases, with 7 bases remaining between them. CDR3 length: 13 amino acids.